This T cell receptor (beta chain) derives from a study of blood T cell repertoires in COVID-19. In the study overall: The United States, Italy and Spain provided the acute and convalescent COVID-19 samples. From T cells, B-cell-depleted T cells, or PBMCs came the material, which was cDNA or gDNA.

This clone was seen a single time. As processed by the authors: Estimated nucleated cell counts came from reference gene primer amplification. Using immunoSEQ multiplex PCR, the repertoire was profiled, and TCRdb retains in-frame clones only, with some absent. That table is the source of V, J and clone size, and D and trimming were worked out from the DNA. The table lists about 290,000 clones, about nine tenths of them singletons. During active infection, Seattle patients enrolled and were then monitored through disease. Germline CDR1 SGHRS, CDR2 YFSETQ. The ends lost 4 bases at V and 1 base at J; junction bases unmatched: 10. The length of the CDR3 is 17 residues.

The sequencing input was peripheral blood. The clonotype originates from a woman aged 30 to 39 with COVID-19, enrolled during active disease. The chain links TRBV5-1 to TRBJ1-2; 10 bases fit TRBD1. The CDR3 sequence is CASSVGTGATLNYGYTF. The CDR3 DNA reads TGCGCCAGCAGCGTAGGGACAGGGGCTACTCTTAACTATGGCTACACCTTC. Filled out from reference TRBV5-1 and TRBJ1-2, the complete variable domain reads KAGVTQTPRYLIKTRGQQVTLSCSPISGHRSVSWYQQTPGQGLQFLFEYFSETQRNKGNFPGRFSGRQFSNSRSEMNVSTLELGDSALYLCASSVGTGATLNYGYTFGSGTRLTVV.